The source of this T cell receptor (beta chain) is a study of blood T cell repertoires in COVID-19. Overall study: The United States, Italy and Spain supplied acute and convalescent COVID-19 samples. PBMCs, B-cell-depleted T cells, or T cells were the source of the cDNA or gDNA that made up the material.

This CDR3 spans 15 amino acids. Trimming shortened V by 0 bases and J by 7 bases, and 13 bases separated the two germline ends. The germline gives CDR1 SGHRS, CDR2 YFSETQ. The protocol was immunoSEQ multiplex PCR, while the TCRdb copy is restricted to in-frame clones and leaves out a portion. Of 150,000 to 200,000 clones listed, around 86% are singletons. The TCR was taken from a man in his 60s with acute or convalescent COVID-19. Sequenced sample: peripheral blood. V and J are TRBV5-1 and TRBJ1-4; D not certain. This chain's CDR3 is CASSLAEGDSEKLFF. CDR3 sequence (DNA): TGCGCCAGCAGCTTGGCCGAAGGAGACTCTGAAAAACTGTTTTTT.